The T cell receptor (beta chain) under discussion was sequenced for a study of shared clonotypes between healthy human individuals. Study-wide results and limits: Rarefaction showed that sequencing of sorted subsets was incomplete (despite large depth). The authors sampled blood alone, and tissue repertoires likely differ.

Original analysis: Because ImmunoSEQ provided only junction sequences with no quality scores, the filtering differed. Sequencing used immunoSEQ multiplex PCR; TCRdb keeps in-frame clones, though not all of them. D and trimming were read from the DNA, whereas the V and J calls and clone size are those reported in that table. The sample consists of more than 1,200,000 clones, around 98.5% of them appearing once. Unmatched junction bases numbered 11, after V lost 6 bases and J lost 4 bases. This CDR3 region has 16 residues. This clone was observed a single time. As yet, its antigen is unknown. V gene TRBV23-1 combines with J gene TRBJ2-7; TRBD1 matches 11 bases. TRBV23-1 is designated an ORF whose function remains uncertain. The source of this sequence is a man under 40 in good health. The sample comprised naive CD4+ T cells sorted from blood. Subset defined: CD45RA+ positively selected. The CDR3 protein is CASSLPGQGEKYEQYF. The CDR3 DNA sequence: TGCGCCAGCAGCCTCCCGGGACAGGGGGAAAAGTACGAGCAGTACTTC.